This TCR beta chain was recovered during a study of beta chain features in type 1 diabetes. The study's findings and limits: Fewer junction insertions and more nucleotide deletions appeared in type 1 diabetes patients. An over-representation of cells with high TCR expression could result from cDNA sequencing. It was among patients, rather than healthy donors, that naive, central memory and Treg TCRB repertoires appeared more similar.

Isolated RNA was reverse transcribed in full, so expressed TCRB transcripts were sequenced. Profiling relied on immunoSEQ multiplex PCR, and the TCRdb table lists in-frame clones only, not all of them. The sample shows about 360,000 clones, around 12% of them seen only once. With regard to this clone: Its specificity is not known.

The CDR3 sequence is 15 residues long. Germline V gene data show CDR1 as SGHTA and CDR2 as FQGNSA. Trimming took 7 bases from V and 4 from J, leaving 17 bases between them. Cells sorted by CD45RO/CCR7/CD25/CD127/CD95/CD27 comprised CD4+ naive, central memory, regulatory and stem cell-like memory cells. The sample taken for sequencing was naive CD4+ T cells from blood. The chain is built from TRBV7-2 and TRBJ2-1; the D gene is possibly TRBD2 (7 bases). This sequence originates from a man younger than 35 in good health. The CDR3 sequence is CASTGGQSPYNEQFF. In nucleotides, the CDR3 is TGTGCCAGCACCGGGGGGCAGTCACCTTACAATGAGCAGTTCTTC.